This T cell receptor (beta chain) was recovered during a study of blood T cell repertoires in COVID-19. The germline gives CDR1 GTSNPN, CDR2 SVGIG (reference sequence). V shed 5 bases, J shed 10 bases, and the junction held 6 bases outside the gene matches. The CDR3 is made up of 13 amino acids. TCRdb's table, derived via immunoSEQ multiplex PCR, lists solely in-frame clones and lacks some. The sample yields about 200,000 clones, approximately 84% seen once. J is TRBJ1-6 and V is TRBV30; TRBD1 matches at 9 bases. Sequenced: peripheral blood. This clonotype was obtained from a human donor with acute or convalescent COVID-19. The donor label of this sample is uncertain. In nucleotides, the CDR3 is TGTGCCTGGGGAACAGGGGGCAACTCACCCCTCCACTTT. Translation: CAWGTGGNSPLHF.